The source of this T cell receptor (beta chain) is a study of T cell repertoires in cytomegalovirus infection. Study at large: Matching HLA type and CMV infection were both indicated by public TCR beta signatures.

In TCRdb, the reads were re-called with MiXCR into one record per CDR3 protein. The sample lists about 310,000 distinct CDR3 sequences; about a sixth were seen once. Comments on this clonotype: The antigen remains undetermined.

Study-level findings and limits: Dominating the ex vivo response were TCR beta clonotypes that were CMV-specific and HLA-C-restricted. The cumulative frequency of public TCR beta families distinguished individuals who carried CMV together with the relevant HLA.

Between the trimmed V and J ends, which lost 0 bases and 0 bases, there was a span of 18 bases. Germline V gene data show CDR1 as SGDLS and CDR2 as YYNGEE. The CDR3 is 18 amino acids. The genes are TRBV9 and TRBJ2-5; the D call may be TRBD1 or TRBD2 (5 bases each). The sequenced material came from PBMCs. The sequence was obtained from a human donor in good health (CMV status not recorded). Some clones in this sample may be carry-over from other donors' samples. The CDR3 spells CASSVEGTGPAYQETQYF. The CDR3 bases are TGTGCCAGCAGCGTAGAAGGGACGGGACCAGCGTACCAAGAGACCCAGTACTTC. Drawing the rest from reference TRBV9 and TRBJ2-5, the complete variable domain is DSGVTQTPKHLITATGQRVTLRCSPRSGDLSVYWYQQSLDQGLQFLIQYYNGEERAKGNILERFSAQQFPDLHSELNLSSLELGDSALYFCASSVEGTGPAYQETQYFGPGTRLLVL.